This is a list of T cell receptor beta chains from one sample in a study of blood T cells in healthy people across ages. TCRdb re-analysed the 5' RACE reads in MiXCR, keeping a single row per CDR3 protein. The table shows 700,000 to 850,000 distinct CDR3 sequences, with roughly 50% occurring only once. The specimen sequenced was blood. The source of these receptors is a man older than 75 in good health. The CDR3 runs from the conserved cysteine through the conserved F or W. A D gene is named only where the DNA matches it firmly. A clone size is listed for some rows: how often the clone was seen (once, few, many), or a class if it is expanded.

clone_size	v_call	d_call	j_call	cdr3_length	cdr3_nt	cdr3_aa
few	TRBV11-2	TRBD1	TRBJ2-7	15	TGCGCCAGCAGCCCCCGGACAGGGCTAACCTACGAGCAGTACTTC	CASSPRTGLTYEQYF
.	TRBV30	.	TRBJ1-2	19	TGTGCCTGGAGTGGCTCTATAGGGTCCGGGAGCAACCTTAACTATGGCTACACCTTC	CAWSGSIGSGSNLNYGYTF
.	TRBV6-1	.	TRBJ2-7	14	TGTGCCAGCAGTGCCCGGGACACAACCTACGAGCAGTACTTC	CASSARDTTYEQYF
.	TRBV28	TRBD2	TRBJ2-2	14	TGTGCCAGCGGGAGGGCCCTCCCCCGAGGGGAGCTGTTTTTT	CASGRALPRGELFF
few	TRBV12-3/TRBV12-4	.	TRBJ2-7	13	TGTGCCAGCAGTCCGGACGGACGCTACGAGCAGTACTTC	CASSPDGRYEQYF
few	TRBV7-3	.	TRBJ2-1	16	TGTGCCAGCAGCTTAATGGGTAGCAGGACCTACAATGAGCAGTTCTTC	CASSLMGSRTYNEQFF
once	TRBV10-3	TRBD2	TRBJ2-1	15	TGTGCCATCAGCGACCGGACTAGCGGGAACAATGAGCAGTTCTTC	CAISDRTSGNNEQFF
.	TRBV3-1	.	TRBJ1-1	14	TGTGCCAGCAGCCAAGCGGGAGGGGCCACTGAAGCTTTCTTT	CASSQAGGATEAFF
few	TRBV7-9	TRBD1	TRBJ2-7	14	TGTGCCAGCAGCTTAGCGTGGACAGGGGGCGAGCAGTACTTC	CASSLAWTGGEQYF
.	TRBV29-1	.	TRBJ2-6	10	TGCAGCCCTGGGGCCAACGTCCTGACTTTC	CSPGANVLTF
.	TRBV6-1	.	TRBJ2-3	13	TGTGCCAGCAGTGTTAATTTGAACAGATACGCGTATTTT	CASSVNLNRYAYF
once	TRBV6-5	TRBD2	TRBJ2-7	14	TGTGCCAGCAGCAAAGGACTAGCGGGATCGGAGCAGTACTTC	CASSKGLAGSEQYF
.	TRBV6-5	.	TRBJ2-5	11	TGTGCCAGCAGTTACCAAGGGGTACAGTACTTC	CASSYQGVQYF
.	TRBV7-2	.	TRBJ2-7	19	TGTGCCAGCAGCCCCCCGGCTGGGAGGCTAGCCCCCCTCCTCTACGAGCAGTACTTC	CASSPPAGRLAPLLYEQYF
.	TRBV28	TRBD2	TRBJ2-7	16	TGTGCCAGCAGTTCCTCCGGGGCTAGCGGAAACTACGAGCAGTACTTC	CASSSSGASGNYEQYF
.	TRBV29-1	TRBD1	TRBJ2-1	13	TGCAGTATTGGGGACAGGGGGCCCAATGAGCAGTTCTTC	CSIGDRGPNEQFF
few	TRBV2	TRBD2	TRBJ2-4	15	TGTGCCAGCAGGGACGGACTAGCGGGAGGCGGCATTCAGTACTTC	CASRDGLAGGGIQYF
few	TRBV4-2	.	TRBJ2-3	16	TGTGCCAGCAGCCAAGCCGGAAGGCTAGATACAGATACGCAGTATTTT	CASSQAGRLDTDTQYF
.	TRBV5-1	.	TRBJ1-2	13	TGCGCCAGCAGCCCGACAGTCTCCTATGGCTACACCTTC	CASSPTVSYGYTF
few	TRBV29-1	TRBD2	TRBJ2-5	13	TGCAGCGCCCCAGCGGGAGGACTCGTTGAGCAGTACTTC	CSAPAGGLVEQYF
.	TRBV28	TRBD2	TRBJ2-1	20	TGTGCCGGGGGGCCGAATACCGGGACTAGCGGGAGGGGTCCCTACAATGAGCAGTTCTTC	CAGGPNTGTSGRGPYNEQFF
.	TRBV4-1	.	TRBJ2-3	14	TGCGCCAGCAGCCAAGCGACAGGCCACAGAGACGCGTATTTT	CASSQATGHRDAYF
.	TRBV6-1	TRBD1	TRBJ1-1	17	TGTGCCAGCAGGGATGCCGGGACAGGCATCGCGAACACTGAAGCTTTCTTT	CASRDAGTGIANTEAFF
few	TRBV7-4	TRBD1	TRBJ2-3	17	TGTGCCAGCAGCTTTGGCCTCGGACAGGGGTTGCACAGATACGCGTATTTT	CASSFGLGQGLHRYAYF
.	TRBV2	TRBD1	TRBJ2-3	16	TGTGCCAGCGCCCTCCAGGGGGCCATTAGCACAGATACGCAGTATTTT	CASALQGAISTDTQYF
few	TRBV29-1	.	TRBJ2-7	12	TGCAGCGTCGATGGACCCCGCCGGCAGCAGTACTTC	CSVDGPRRQQYF
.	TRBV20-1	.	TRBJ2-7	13	TGCAGTGCTGTCCGGGACTTCTCCTACGAGCAGTACTTC	CSAVRDFSYEQYF
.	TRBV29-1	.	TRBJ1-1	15	TGCAGCGTCGTAGGTGTATATTCGGTGAACACTGAAGCTTTCTTT	CSVVGVYSVNTEAFF
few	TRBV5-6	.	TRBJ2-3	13	TGTGCCAGCAGCTTGTCAGGGGCAGATACGCAGTATTTT	CASSLSGADTQYF
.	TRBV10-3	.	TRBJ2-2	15	TGTGCCATCAGTGAGGTGGGACCGTACACCGGGGAGCTGTTTTTT	CAISEVGPYTGELFF
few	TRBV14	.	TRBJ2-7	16	TGTGCCAGCAGCCAAGATCGCCCGGTGCCAACCTACGAGCAGTACTTC	CASSQDRPVPTYEQYF
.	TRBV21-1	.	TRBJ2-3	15	TGTGCCAGCAGCAAAGTCTGCTCTAGCACAGATACGCAGTATTTT	CASSKVCSSTDTQYF
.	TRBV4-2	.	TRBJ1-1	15	TGTGCCAGCAGCCAAGACCGGAACAGGGACACTGAAGCTTTCTTT	CASSQDRNRDTEAFF
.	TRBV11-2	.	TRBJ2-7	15	TGTGCCAGCAGCTTAGCCCGACAGTCGCTCTACGAGCAGTACTTC	CASSLARQSLYEQYF
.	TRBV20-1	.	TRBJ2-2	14	TGCAGTGCTAGAAGTGGCCCGAACACCGGGGAGCTGTTTTTT	CSARSGPNTGELFF
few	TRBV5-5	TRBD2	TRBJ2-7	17	TGTGCCAGCAGCTTCCCCTCGGGTAGCGGGGACTCCTACGAGCAGTACTTC	CASSFPSGSGDSYEQYF
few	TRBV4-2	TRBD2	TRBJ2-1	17	TGTGCCAGCAGCCAAATGGCTAGCGGGAGTAATAAGAATGAGCAGTTCTTC	CASSQMASGSNKNEQFF
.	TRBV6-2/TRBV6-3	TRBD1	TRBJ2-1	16	TGTGCCAGCAGTACGGGACAGGGCGAGTCCTACAATGAGCAGTTCTTC	CASSTGQGESYNEQFF
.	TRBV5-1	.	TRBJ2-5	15	TGCGCCAGCAGCTTGGGAGACACAAACCAAGAGACCCAGTACTTC	CASSLGDTNQETQYF
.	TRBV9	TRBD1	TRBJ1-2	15	TGTGCCAGCAGCGTAGACGGACAGGGAAACTATGGCTACACCTTC	CASSVDGQGNYGYTF
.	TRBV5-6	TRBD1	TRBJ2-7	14	TGTGCCAGCAGCGTTGACAGGGGTGCCTACGAGCAGTACTTC	CASSVDRGAYEQYF
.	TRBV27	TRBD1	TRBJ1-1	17	TGTGCCAGCAGTTCGGGACAGGCCAGGGGGGCGGGGACTGAAGCTTTCTTT	CASSSGQARGAGTEAFF
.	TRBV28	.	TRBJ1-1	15	TGTGCCAGCAGTTCCCCTTCCGAGGGGAACACTGAAGCTTTCTTT	CASSSPSEGNTEAFF
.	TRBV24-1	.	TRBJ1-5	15	TGTGCCACCAGTGATTTGAGCAGGCTCAATCAGCCCCAGCATTTT	CATSDLSRLNQPQHF
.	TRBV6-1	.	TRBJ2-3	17	TGTGCCAGCAGTGAAGATTTTGGGATCTCCCCCACAGATACGCAGTATTTT	CASSEDFGISPTDTQYF
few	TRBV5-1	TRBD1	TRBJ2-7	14	TGCGCCAGCAACCCGAAGACAGGGTCCTACGAGCAGTACTTC	CASNPKTGSYEQYF
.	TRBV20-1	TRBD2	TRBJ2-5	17	TGCAGTACTACCGACTGGGAACTAGCGGGAGATGTGGGGACCCAGTACTTC	CSTTDWELAGDVGTQYF
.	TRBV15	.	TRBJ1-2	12	TGTGCCACCAGCTTAGGGGTCTATGGCTACACCTTC	CATSLGVYGYTF
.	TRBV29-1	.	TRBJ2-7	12	TGCAGCGTTGAAGCGGCTCCTAACGAGCAGTACTTC	CSVEAAPNEQYF
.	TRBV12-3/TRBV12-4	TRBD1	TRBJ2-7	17	TGTGCCAGCGCAATAAAGGAAGGGACAGTGCTTAATTACGAGCAGTACTTC	CASAIKEGTVLNYEQYF
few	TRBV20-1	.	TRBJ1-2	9	TGCAGTGCTAGTCTCGGCTACACCTTC	CSASLGYTF
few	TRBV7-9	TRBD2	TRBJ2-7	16	TGTGCCAGCAGCCGGACGGGGACTAGCGGGAACTACGAGCAGTACTTC	CASSRTGTSGNYEQYF
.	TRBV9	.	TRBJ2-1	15	TGTGCCAGCAGCACCCAGTCAAGATTGGGGGGTGAGCAGTTCTTC	CASSTQSRLGGEQFF
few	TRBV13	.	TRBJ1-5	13	TGTGCCAGCAGCTTGAGTAGGGGTCAGCCCCAGCATTTT	CASSLSRGQPQHF
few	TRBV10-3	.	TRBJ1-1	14	TGTGCCATCACCGATACACAGGGTTACACTGAAGCTTTCTTT	CAITDTQGYTEAFF
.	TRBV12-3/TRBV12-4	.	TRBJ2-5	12	TGTGCCAGCCGATTGGGTAGGGGCCAACCGTACTTC	CASRLGRGQPYF
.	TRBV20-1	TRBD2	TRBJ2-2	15	TGCAGTGCTAGAGAACTAGCGGGTAACACCGGGGAGCTGTTTTTT	CSARELAGNTGELFF
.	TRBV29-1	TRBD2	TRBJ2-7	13	TGCAGCGACACTAGCGGGAGTGTCGATGAGCAGTACTTC	CSDTSGSVDEQYF
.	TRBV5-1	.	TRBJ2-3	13	TGCACCAGCAGCGACGGGGGTACAGATACGCAGTATTTT	CTSSDGGTDTQYF
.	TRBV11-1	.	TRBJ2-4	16	TGTGCCAGCAGCTTAGGCCTCTCTCTAGCCAAAAACATTCAGTACTTC	CASSLGLSLAKNIQYF